The clone carrying this T cell receptor (beta chain) was seen more than once but under ten times. CDR3 length: 13 amino acids. V was trimmed by 4 bases and J by 4 bases, leaving 10 bases between them. In germline, CDR1 is SNHLY, CDR2 FYNNEI. Single cDNA molecules in the library carried unique molecular identifiers attached during preparation. MiXCR was run by TCRdb on the RACE reads, yielding one entry per CDR3 protein. The repertoire holds roughly 180,000 distinct CDR3 sequences, with approximately 20% as singletons. Time point described: patch test 1, 2 weeks after DPC sensitization. As to treatment: therapeutic diphenylcyclopropenone sensitization with weekly scalp DPC. This sample was taken from a study of human T cells and chemical hapten exposure. Study-level background: Small differences in pooled library volume mainly drove the variation in TCR yields per sample.

The source is a woman aged 45-59 years with alopecia areata. Some clones in this sample may be carry-over from other donors' samples. The sequencing used whole blood, collected in connection with sensitization to the hapten diphenylcyclopropenone (DPC). The J gene is TRBJ1-1, the V gene TRBV2; D gene uncertain. The CDR3 nucleotides read TGTGCCAGCAGTGGGGCCGCCTTCACTGAAGCTTTCTTT. Amino acids: CASSGAAFTEAFF.